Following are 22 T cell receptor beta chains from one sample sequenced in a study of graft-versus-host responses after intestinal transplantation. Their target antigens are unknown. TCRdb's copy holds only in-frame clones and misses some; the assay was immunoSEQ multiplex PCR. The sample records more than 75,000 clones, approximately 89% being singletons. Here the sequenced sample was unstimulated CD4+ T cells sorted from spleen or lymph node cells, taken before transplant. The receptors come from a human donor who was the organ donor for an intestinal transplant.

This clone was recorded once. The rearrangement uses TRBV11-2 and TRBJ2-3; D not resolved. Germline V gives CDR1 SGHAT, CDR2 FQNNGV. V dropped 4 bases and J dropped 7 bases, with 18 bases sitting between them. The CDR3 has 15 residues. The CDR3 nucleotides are TGTGCCAGCAGCTCGACATTCTTGCGACACTATACGCAGTATTTT. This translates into CASSSTFLRHYTQYF.

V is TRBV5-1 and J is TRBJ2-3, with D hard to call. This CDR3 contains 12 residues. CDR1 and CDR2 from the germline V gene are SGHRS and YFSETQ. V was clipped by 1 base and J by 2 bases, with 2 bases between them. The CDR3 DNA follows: TGCGCCAGCAGCTTGCTCACAGATACGCAGTATTTT. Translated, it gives CASSLLTDTQYF. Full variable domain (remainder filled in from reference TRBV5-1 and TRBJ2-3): KAGVTQTPRYLIKTRGQQVTLSCSPISGHRSVSWYQQTPGQGLQFLFEYFSETQRNKGNFPGRFSGRQFSNSRSEMNVSTLELGDSALYLCASSLLTDTQYFGPGTRLTVL.

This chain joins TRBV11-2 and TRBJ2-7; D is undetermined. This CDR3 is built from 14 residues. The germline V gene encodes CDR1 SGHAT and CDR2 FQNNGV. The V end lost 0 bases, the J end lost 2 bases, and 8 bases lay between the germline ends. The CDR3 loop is CASSLDLTAYEQYF. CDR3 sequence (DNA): TGTGCCAGCAGCTTAGATCTTACAGCCTACGAGCAGTACTTC.

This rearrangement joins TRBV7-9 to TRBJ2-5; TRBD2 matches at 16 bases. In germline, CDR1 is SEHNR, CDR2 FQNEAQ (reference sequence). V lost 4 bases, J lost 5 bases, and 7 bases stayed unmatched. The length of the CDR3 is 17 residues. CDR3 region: CASSSPGLAGGPETQYF. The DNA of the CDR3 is TGTGCCAGCAGCTCTCCGGGACTAGCGGGAGGGCCTGAGACCCAGTACTTC. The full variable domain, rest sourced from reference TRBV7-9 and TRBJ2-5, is DTGVSQNPRHKITKRGQNVTFRCDPISEHNRLYWYRQTLGQGPEFLTYFQNEAQLEKSRLLSDRFSAERPKGSFSTLEIQRTEQGDSAMYLCASSSPGLAGGPETQYFGPGTRLLVL.

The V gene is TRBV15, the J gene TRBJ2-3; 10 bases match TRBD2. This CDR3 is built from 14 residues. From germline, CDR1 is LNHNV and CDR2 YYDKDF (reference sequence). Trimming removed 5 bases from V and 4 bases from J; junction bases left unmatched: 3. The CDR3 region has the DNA TGTGCCACCAGCCCCAGCGGGAGGGCAGATACGCAGTATTTT. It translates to CATSPSGRADTQYF.

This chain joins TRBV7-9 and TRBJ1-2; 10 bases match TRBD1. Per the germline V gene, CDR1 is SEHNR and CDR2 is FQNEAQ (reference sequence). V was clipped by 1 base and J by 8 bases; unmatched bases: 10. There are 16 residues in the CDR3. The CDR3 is CASSLGPGQGTLGYTF. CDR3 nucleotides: TGTGCCAGCAGCTTAGGGCCGGGACAGGGGACTTTGGGCTACACCTTC.

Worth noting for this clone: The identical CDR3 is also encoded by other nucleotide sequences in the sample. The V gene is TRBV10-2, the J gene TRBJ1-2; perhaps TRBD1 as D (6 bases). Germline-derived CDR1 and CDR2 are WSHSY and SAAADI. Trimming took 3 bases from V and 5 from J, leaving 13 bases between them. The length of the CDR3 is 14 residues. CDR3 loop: CASSDRGGEYGYTF. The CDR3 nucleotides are TGCGCCAGCAGTGATCGGGGGGGCGAGTATGGCTACACCTTC.

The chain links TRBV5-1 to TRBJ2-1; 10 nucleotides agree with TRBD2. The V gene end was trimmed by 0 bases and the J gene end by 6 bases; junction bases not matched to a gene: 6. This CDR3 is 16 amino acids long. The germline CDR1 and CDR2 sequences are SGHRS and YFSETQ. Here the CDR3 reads CASSLGAGGPINEQFF. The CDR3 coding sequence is TGCGCCAGCAGCTTGGGAGCGGGAGGGCCGATCAATGAGCAGTTCTTC.

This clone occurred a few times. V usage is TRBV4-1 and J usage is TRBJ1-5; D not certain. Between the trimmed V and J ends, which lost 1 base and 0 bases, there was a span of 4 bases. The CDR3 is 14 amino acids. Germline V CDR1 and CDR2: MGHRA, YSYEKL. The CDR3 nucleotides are TGCGCCAGCAGCCAAGGACATAGCAATCAGCCCCAGCATTTT. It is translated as CASSQGHSNQPQHF.

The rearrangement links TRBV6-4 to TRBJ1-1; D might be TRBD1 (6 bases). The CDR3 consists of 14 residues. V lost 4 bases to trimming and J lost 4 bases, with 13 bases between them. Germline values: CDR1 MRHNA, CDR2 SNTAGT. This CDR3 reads CASSAEGGTTEAFF. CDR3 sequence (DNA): TGTGCCAGCAGTGCCGAGGGGGGGACCACTGAAGCTTTCTTT.

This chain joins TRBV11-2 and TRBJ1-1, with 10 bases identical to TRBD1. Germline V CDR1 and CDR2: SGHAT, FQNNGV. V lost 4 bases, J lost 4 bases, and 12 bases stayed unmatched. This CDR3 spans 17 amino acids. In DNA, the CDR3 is TGTGCCAGCAGCTCACCGGGACAGGGGCTATTGGGCACTGAAGCTTTCTTT. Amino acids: CASSSPGQGLLGTEAFF. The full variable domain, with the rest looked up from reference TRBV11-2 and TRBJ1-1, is EAGVAQSPRYKIIEKRQSVAFWCNPISGHATLYWYQQILGQGPKLLIQFQNNGVVDDSQLPKDRFSAERLKGVDSTLKIQPAKLEDSAVYLCASSSPGQGLLGTEAFFGQGTRLTVV.

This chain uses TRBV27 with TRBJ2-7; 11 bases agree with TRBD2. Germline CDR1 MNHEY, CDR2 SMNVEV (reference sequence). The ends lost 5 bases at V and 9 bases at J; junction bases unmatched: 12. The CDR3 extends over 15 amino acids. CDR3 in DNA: TGTGCCAGCAGTACACATCGGACTAGCGGGTTGACGCAGTACTTC. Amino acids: CASSTHRTSGLTQYF.

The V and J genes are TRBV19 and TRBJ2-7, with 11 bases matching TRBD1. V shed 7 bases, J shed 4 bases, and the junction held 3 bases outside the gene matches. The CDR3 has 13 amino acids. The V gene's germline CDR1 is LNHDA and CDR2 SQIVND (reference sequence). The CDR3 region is CASTGQGVYEQYF. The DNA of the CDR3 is TGTGCCAGTACGGGACAGGGGGTGTACGAGCAGTACTTC.

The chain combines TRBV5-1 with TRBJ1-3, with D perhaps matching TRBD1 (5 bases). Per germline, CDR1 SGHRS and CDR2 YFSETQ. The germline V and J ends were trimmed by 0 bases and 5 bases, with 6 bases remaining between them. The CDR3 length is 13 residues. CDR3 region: CASSLGQRNTIYF. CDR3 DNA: TGCGCCAGCAGCTTGGGACAGAGAAACACCATATATTTT.

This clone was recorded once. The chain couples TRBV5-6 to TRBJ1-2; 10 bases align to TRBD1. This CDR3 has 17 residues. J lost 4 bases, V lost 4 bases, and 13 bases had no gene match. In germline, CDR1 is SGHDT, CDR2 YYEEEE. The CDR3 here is CASSTPPGTGEPYGYTF. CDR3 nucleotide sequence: TGTGCCAGCAGCACACCCCCCGGGACAGGGGAGCCCTATGGCTACACCTTC.

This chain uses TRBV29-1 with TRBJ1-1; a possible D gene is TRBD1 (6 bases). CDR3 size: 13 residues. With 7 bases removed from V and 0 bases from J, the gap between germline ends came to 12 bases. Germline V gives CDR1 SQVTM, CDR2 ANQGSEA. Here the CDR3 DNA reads TGCAGCGGCAACAGGGTTTTGAACACTGAAGCTTTCTTT. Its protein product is CSGNRVLNTEAFF. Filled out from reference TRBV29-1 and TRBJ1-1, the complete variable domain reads SAVISQKPSRDICQRGTSLTIQCQVDSQVTMMFWYRQQPGQSLTLIATANQGSEATYESGFVIDKFPISRPNLTFSTLTVSNMSPEDSSIYLCSGNRVLNTEAFFGQGTRLTVV.

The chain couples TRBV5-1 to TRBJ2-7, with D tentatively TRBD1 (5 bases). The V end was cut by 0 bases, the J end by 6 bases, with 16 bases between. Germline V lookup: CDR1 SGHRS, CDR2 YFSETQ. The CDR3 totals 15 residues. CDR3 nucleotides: TGCGCCAGCAGCTTGGAAGGCAGGGCCATCGGCGAGCAGTACTTC. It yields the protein CASSLEGRAIGEQYF.

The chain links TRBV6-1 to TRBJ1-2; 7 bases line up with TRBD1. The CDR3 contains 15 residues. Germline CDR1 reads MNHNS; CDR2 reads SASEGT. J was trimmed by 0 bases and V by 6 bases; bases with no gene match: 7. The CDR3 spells CASRLTGIANYGYTF. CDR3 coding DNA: TGTGCCAGCAGGCTGACAGGGATCGCTAACTATGGCTACACCTTC.

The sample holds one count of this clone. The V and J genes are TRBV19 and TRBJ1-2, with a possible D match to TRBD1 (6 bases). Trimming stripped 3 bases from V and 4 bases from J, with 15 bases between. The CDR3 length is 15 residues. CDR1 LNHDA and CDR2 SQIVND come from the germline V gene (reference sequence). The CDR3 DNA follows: TGTGCCAGTAGTATCCGGGGGGCGCTTGGCTATGGCTACACCTTC. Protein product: CASSIRGALGYGYTF.

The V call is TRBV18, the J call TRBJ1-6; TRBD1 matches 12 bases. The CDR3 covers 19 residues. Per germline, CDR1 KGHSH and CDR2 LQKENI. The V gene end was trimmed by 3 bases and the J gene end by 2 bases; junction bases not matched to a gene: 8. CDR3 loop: CASSPRDRGPQTYNSPLHF. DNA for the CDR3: TGTGCCAGCTCACCCCGGGACAGGGGGCCCCAAACCTATAATTCACCCCTCCACTTT.

CDR3 sequence (DNA): TGTGCCAGCAGCTCCGCTAGGGGGGGAAACTCCTACGAGCAGTACTTC. Translated, it gives CASSSARGGNSYEQYF. V and J are TRBV11-2 and TRBJ2-7, with a weak D call TRBD2 (7 bases). The CDR3 runs to 16 residues. Per the germline V gene, CDR1 is SGHAT and CDR2 is FQNNGV. Deletions cut 4 bases from V and 0 bases from J, with 16 bases between.

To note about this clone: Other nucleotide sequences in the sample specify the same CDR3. The CDR3 here is CASSQDSSYEQYF. The CDR3 bases are TGTGCCAGCAGCCAAGACAGCTCCTACGAGCAGTACTTC. The rearrangement uses TRBV4-2 and TRBJ2-7, with D unclear. The CDR3 runs to 13 residues. Trimming pared 0 bases from V and 0 bases from J, leaving 3 bases between. CDR1 LGHNA and CDR2 YNFKEQ come from the germline V gene.